This entry features one T cell receptor (beta chain) sequence. These data come from a study of cytomegalovirus exposure and HLA in healthy donors. Sequenced by immunoSEQ multiplex PCR; TCRdb stores in-frame clones only, minus some. Of about 160,000 clones in the sample, nearly 90% were seen once. The material sequenced was PBMCs. This clonotype was obtained from a woman aged 18-30 years in good health and CMV-seropositive.

The CDR3 DNA reads TGTGCCAGCAGCTTAGAGGCGTTGGAGGGGCAGTTCTTC. Translating it yields CASSLEALEGQFF. The chain couples TRBV7-9 to TRBJ2-1; D possibly corresponds to TRBD2 (6 bases). Germline assignment: CDR1 SEHNR and CDR2 FQNEAQ (reference sequence). CDR3 length: 13 residues. Trimming shortened V by 1 base and J by 12 bases, and 13 bases separated the two germline ends.